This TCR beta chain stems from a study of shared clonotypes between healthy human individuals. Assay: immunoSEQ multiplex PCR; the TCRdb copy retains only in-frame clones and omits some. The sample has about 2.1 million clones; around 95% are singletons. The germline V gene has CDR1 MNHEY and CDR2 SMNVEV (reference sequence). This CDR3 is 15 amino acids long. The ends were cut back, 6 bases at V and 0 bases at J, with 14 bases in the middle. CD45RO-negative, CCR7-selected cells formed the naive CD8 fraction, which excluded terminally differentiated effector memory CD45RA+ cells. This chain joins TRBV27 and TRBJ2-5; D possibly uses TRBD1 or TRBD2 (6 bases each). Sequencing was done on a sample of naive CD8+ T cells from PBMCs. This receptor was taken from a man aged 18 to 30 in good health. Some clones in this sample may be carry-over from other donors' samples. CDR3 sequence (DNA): TGTGCCAGCAGGGAGGGGGGAGCGTACCAAGAGACCCAGTACTTC. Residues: CASREGGAYQETQYF.